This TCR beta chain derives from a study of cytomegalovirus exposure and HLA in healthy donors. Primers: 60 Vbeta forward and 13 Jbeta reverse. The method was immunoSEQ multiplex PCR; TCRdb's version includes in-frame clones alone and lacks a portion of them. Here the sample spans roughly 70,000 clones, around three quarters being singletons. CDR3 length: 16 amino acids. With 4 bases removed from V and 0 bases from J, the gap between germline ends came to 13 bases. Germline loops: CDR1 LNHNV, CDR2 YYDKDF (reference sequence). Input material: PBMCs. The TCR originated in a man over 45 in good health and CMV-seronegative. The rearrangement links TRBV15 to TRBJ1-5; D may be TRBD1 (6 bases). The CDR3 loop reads CATSTGTFLSNQPQHF. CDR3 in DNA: TGTGCCACCAGCACCGGGACATTCCTTAGCAATCAGCCCCAGCATTTT.